This TCR beta chain derives from a study of shared clonotypes between healthy human individuals. In replicate PCRs of sorted subsets, 150 to 200 ng DNA, about 30,000 T cell genomes, was used. Using immunoSEQ multiplex PCR, the repertoire was profiled, and TCRdb retains in-frame clones only, with some absent. The data hold approximately 2,300,000 clones, with roughly 90% observed a single time. In germline, CDR1 is DFQATT, CDR2 SNEGSKA (reference sequence). This CDR3 has 11 residues. Sequencing was carried out using naive CD4+ T cells from PBMCs. Subset: CD45RA+ positively selected. The receptor was derived from a man aged 18 to 35 in good health. Some clones in this sample may be carry-over from other donors' samples. This chain uses TRBV20-1 with TRBJ2-3; no clear D. The CDR3 bases are TGCAGCGCCGCGATCACAGATACGCAGTATTTT. Protein sequence: CSAAITDTQYF.